This TCR beta chain was captured in a study of cytomegalovirus exposure and HLA in healthy donors. Study-level findings and limits: In a later analysis, DRB1 alleles had the most associated TCRs; HLA-C alleles the fewest. A missense DCLRE1C variant was associated with V- and J-gene trimming of TCR beta chains in a later analysis, and an independent cohort replicated the association. Later analysis identified several of the most significant clusters that appeared linked to common viral pathogens.

As concerns this clone: What it recognizes is unknown.

The donors comprised healthy bone marrow donors. PCR amplification relied on 60 Vbeta primers (plus 13 Jbeta primers). This table comes from immunoSEQ multiplex PCR, and its TCRdb copy is limited to in-frame clones, with some not included. The sample lists roughly 98,000 clones, approximately 78% occurring once. The material sequenced was PBMCs. This clonotype was obtained from a man aged 35-49 years in good health and CMV-seronegative.

The CDR3: CASSPGTAYEQYF. The CDR3 nucleotides read TGTGCCAGCAGTCCCGGGACAGCCTACGAGCAGTACTTC. V gene TRBV6-5 combines with J gene TRBJ2-7, with 7 bases identical to TRBD1. The CDR3 sequence is 13 residues long. The J segment lost 2 bases and the V segment lost 5 bases, leaving 3 bases of the junction unmatched. Per germline, CDR1 MNHEY and CDR2 SVGAGI.